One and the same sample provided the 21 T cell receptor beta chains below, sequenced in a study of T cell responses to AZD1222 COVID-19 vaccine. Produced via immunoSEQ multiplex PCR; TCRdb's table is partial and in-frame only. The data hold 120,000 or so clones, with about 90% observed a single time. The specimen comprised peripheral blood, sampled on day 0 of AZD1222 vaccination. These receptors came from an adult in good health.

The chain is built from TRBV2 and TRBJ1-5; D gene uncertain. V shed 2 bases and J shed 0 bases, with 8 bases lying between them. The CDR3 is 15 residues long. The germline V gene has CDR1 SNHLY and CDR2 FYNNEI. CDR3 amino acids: CASSELGYSNQPQHF. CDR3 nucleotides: TGTGCCAGCAGTGAATTAGGGTATAGCAATCAGCCCCAGCATTTT.

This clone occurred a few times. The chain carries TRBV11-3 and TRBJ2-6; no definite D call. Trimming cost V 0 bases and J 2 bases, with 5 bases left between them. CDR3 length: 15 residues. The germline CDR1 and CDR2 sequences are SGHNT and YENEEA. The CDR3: CASSLDGAGANVLTF. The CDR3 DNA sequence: TGTGCCAGCAGCTTAGACGGCGCTGGGGCCAACGTCCTGACTTTC.

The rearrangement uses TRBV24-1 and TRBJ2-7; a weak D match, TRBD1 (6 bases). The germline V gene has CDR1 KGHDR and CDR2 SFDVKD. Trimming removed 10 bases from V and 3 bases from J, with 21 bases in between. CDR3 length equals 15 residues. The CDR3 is CATPPKTGHHYEQYF. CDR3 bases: TGTGCCACGCCGCCTAAAACGGGACACCACTACGAGCAGTACTTC.

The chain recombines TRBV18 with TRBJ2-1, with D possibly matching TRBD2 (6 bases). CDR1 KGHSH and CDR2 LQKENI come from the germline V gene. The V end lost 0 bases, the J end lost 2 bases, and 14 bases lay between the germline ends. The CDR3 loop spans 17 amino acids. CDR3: CASSPPGTGVTYNEQFF. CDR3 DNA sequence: TGTGCCAGCTCACCACCAGGGACGGGAGTTACCTACAATGAGCAGTTCTTC. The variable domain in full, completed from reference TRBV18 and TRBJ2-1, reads NAGVMQNPRHLVRRRGQEARLRCSPMKGHSHVYWYRQLPEEGLKFMVYLQKENIIDESGMPKERFSAEFPKEGPSILRIQQVVRGDSAAYFCASSPPGTGVTYNEQFFGPGTRLTVL.

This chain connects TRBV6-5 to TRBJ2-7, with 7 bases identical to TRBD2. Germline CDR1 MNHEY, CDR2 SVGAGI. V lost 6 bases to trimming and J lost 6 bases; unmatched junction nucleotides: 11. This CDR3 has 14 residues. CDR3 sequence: CASRVKGGNGEQYF. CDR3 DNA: TGTGCCAGCAGAGTTAAGGGAGGGAATGGCGAGCAGTACTTC.

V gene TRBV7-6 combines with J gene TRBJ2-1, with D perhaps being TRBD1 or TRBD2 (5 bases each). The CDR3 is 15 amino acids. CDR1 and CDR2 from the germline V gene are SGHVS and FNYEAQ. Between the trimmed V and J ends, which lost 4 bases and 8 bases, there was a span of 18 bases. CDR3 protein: CASSSGRHGGYEQFF. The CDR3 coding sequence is TGTGCCAGCAGCTCGGGGCGACATGGGGGATATGAGCAGTTCTTC.

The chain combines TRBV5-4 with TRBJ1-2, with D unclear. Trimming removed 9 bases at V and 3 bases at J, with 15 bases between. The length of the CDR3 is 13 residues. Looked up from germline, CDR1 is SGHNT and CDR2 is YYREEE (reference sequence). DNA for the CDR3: TGTGCCACTTCCCGACGCGATCACTATGGCTACACCTTC. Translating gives CATSRRDHYGYTF.

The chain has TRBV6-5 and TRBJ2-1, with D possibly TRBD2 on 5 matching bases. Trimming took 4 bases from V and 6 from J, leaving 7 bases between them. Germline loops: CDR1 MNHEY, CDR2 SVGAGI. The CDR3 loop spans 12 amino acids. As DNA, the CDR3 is TGTGCCAGCAGTTCCCGGGGCAATGAGCAGTTCTTC. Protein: CASSSRGNEQFF.

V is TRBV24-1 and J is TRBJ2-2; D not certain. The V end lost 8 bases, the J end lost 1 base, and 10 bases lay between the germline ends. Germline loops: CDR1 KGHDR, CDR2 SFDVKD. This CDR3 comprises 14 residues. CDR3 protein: CATTPPGNTGELFF. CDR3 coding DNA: TGTGCCACCACCCCGCCTGGGAACACCGGGGAGCTGTTTTTT.

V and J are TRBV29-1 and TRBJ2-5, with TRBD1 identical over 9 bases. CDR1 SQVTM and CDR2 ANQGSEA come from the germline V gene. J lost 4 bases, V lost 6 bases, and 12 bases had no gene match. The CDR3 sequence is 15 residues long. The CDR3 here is CSVGVTGGQVETQYF. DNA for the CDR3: TGCAGCGTGGGCGTGACAGGGGGGCAGGTAGAGACCCAGTACTTC.

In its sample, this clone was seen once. CDR3 DNA: TGCGCCAGCAGTCGGTACGCTTCCGGGGCCAACGTCCTGACTTTC. Its translation is CASSRYASGANVLTF. The chain recombines TRBV10-2 with TRBJ2-6, with D unclear. V dropped 5 bases and J dropped 4 bases, with 12 bases sitting between them. This CDR3 has 15 amino acids. Germline V CDR1 and CDR2: WSHSY, SAAADI.

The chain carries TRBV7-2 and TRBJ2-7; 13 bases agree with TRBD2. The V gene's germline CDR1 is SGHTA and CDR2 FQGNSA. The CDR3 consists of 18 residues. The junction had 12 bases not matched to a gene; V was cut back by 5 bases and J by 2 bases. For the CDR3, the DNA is TGTGCCAGCAGCCTCAGGACTAGCGGGAGAGTGGGGGCCTACGAGCAGTACTTC. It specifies CASSLRTSGRVGAYEQYF.

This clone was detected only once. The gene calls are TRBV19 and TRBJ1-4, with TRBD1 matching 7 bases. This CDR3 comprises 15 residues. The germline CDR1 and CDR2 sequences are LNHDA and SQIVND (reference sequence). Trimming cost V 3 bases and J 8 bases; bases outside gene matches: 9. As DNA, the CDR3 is TGTGCCAGTAGTATTAAAAGGGGGCTTAGGGAAAAACTGTTTTTT. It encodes CASSIKRGLREKLFF.

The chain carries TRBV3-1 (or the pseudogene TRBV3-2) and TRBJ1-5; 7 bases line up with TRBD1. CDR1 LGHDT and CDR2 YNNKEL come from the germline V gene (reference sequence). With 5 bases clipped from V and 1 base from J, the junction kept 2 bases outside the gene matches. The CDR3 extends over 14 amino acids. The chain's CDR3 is CASSSGGSNQPQHF. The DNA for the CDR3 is TGTGCCAGCAGCTCAGGGGGAAGCAATCAGCCCCAGCATTTT.

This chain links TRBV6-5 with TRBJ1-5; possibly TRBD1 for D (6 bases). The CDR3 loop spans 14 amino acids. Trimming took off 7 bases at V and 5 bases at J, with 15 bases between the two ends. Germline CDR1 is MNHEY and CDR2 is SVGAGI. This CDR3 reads CASTMGDNHQPQHF. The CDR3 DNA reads TGTGCCAGCACCATGGGGGACAATCATCAGCCCCAGCATTTT.

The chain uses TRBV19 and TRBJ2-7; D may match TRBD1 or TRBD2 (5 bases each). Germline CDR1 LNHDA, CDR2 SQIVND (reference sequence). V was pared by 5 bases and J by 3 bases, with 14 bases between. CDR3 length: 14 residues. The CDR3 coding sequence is TGTGCCAGTAGTCCAACCGGGACCCACTACGAGCAGTACTTC. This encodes CASSPTGTHYEQYF.

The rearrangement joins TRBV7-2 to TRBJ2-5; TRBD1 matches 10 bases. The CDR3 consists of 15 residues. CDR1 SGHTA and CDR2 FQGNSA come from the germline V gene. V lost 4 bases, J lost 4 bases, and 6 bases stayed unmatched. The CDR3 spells CASSSQTGGIETQYF. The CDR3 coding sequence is TGTGCCAGCAGCTCACAGACAGGGGGCATAGAGACCCAGTACTTC.

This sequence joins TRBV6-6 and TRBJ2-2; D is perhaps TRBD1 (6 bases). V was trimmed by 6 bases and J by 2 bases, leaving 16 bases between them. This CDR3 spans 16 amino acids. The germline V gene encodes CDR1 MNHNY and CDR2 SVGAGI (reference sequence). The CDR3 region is CASSPTGHQNTGELFF. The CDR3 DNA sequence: TGTGCCAGCAGCCCTACGGGACACCAAAACACCGGGGAGCTGTTTTTT.

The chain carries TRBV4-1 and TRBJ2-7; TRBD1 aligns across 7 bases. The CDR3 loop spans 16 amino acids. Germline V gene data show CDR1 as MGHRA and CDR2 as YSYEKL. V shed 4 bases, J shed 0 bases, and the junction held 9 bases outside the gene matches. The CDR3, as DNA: TGCGCCAGCAGCCCGCATGCCGGGACAGTCTCCTACGAGCAGTACTTC. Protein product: CASSPHAGTVSYEQYF.

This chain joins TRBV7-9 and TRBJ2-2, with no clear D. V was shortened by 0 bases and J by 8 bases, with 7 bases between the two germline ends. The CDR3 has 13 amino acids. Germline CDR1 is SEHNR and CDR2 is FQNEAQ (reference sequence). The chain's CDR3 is CASSLAALGELFF. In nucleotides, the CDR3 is TGTGCCAGCAGCTTAGCGGCTCTGGGGGAGCTGTTTTTT.

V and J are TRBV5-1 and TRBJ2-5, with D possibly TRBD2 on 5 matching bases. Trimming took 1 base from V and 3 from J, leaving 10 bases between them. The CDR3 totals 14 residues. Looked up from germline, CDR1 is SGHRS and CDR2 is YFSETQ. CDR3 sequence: CASSLWAEEETQYF. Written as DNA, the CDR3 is TGCGCCAGCAGCTTGTGGGCGGAGGAAGAGACCCAGTACTTC.